This TCR beta chain originates from a study of CD8+ T cells in alopecia areata. PBMCs yielded sorted CD4+ and CD8+ T cells. Germline V gene sequence: CDR1 GTSNPN, CDR2 SVGIG (reference sequence). Trimming pared 0 bases from V and 2 bases from J, leaving 7 bases between. The CDR3 runs 13 residues. Study observations and caveats: More clonal than normal scalp was lesional scalp, particularly alopecia totalis/universalis.

Extracted RNA was reverse transcribed, and the resulting cDNA served as sequencing template. Profiled with immunoSEQ multiplex PCR; TCRdb holds only in-frame clones, not every one. Among hundreds of thousands of clones listed, 65% to 70% were seen once. For this clone: Its antigen remains unknown. Other nucleotide sequences from this sample produce the same CDR3.

This material consisted of CD4+ T cells sorted from blood, taken at week 0. The rearrangement uses TRBV30 and TRBJ2-5, with unresolved D. This clonotype was obtained from a human donor with alopecia areata. In nucleotides, the CDR3 is TGTGCCTGGAGTGTACGGTTACAAGAGACCCAGTACTTC. The encoded protein is CAWSVRLQETQYF.